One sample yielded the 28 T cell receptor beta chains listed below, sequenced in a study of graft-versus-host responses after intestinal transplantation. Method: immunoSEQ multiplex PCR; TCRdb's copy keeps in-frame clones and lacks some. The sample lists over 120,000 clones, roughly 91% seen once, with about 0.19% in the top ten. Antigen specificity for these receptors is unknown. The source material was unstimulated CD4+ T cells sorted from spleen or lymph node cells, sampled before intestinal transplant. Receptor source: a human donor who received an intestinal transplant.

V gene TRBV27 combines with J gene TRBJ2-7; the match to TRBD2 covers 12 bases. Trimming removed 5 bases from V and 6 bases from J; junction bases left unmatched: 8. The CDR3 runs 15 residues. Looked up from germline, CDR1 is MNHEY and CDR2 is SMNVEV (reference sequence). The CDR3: CASSALAGGPGEQYF. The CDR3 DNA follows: TGTGCCAGCAGTGCTCTAGCGGGAGGGCCTGGCGAGCAGTACTTC.

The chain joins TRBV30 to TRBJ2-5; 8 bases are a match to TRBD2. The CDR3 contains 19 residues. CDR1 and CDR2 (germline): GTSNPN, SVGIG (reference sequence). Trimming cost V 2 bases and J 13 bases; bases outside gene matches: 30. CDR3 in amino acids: CAWSLSRTSGPFLHYERYF. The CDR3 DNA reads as TGTGCCTGGAGTCTTTCACGAACTAGCGGCCCTTTCCTGCACTACGAGCGGTACTTC.

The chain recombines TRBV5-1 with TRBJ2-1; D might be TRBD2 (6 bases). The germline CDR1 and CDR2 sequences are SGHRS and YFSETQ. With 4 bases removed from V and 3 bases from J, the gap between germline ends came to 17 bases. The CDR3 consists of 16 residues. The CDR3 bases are TGCGCCAGCAGCCCTGTCGTGGTAGCGGACTACAATGAGCAGTTCTTC. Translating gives CASSPVVVADYNEQFF.

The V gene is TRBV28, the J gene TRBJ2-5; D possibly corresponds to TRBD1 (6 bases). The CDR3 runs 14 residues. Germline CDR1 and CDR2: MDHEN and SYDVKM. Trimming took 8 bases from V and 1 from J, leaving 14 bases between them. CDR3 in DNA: TGTGCCAGCCTGGACGTAGGGGGCCAAGAGACCCAGTACTTC. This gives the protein CASLDVGGQETQYF.

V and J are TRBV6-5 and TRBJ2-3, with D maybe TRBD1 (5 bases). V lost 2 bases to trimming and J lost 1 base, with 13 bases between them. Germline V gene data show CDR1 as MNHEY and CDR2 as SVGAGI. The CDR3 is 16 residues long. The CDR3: CASSYDQFRGTDTQYF. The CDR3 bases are TGTGCCAGCAGTTACGATCAGTTCAGGGGCACAGATACGCAGTATTTT.

Written as DNA, the CDR3 is TGTGCCAGCAGCCGAGGCCAGGGGACCAAAAACATTCAGTACTTC. The encoded protein is CASSRGQGTKNIQYF. The rearrangement links TRBV5-4 to TRBJ2-4; possibly TRBD1 for D (6 bases). The CDR3 sequence is 15 residues long. The germline V and J ends were trimmed by 4 bases and 2 bases, with 13 bases remaining between them. Germline-derived CDR1 and CDR2 are SGHNT and YYREEE (reference sequence).

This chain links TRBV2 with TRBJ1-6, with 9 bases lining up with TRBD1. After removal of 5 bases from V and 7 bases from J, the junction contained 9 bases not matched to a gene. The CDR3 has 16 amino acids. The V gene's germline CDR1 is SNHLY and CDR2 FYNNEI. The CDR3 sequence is CASSKTGTGNNSPLHF. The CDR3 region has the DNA TGTGCCAGCAGTAAGACCGGGACAGGGAACAATTCACCCCTCCACTTT. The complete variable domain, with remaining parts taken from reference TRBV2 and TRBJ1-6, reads EPEVTQTPSHQVTQMGQEVILRCVPISNHLYFYWYRQILGQKVEFLVSFYNNEISEKSEIFDDQFSVERPDGSNFTLKIRSTKLEDSAMYFCASSKTGTGNNSPLHFGNGTRLTVT.

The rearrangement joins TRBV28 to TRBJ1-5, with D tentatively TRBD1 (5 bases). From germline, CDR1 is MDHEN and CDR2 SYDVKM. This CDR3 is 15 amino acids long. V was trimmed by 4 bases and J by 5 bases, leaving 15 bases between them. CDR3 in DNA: TGTGCCAGCAGTTCCGGAGGGGCCGGGGATCAGCCCCAGCATTTT. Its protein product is CASSSGGAGDQPQHF.

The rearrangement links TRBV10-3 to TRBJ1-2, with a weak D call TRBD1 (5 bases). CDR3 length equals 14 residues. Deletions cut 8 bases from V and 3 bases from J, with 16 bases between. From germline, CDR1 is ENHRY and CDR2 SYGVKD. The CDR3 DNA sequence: TGTGCCATCCAGCCGGGGGTGGGCGACTATGGCTACACCTTC. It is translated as CAIQPGVGDYGYTF.

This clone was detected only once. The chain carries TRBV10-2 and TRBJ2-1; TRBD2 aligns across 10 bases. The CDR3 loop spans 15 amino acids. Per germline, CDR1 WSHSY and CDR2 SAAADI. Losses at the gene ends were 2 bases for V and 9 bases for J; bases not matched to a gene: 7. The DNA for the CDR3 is TGCGCCAGCAGTGAGCCCAGCGGGAGGGCCTCTGAGCAGTTCTTC. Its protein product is CASSEPSGRASEQFF.

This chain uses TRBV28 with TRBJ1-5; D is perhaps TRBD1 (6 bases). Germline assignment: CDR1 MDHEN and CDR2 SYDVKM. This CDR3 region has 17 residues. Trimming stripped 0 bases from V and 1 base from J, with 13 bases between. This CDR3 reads CASSLWHRALSNQPQHF. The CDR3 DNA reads TGTGCCAGCAGTTTATGGCACAGGGCATTGAGCAATCAGCCCCAGCATTTT.

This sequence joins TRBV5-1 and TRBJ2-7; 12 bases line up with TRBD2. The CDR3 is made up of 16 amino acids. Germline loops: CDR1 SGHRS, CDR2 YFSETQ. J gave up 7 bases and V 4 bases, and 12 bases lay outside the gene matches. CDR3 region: CASSQTSGSHGGEQYF. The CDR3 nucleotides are TGCGCCAGCAGCCAGACTAGCGGGAGTCACGGCGGGGAGCAGTACTTC.

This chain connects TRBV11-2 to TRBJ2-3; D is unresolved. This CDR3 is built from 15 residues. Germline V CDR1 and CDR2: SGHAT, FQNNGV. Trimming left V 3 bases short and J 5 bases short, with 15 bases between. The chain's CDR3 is CASSLGGGNGDTQYF. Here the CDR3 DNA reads TGTGCCAGCAGCTTGGGCGGTGGAAATGGAGATACGCAGTATTTT. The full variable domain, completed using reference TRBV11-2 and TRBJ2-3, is EAGVAQSPRYKIIEKRQSVAFWCNPISGHATLYWYQQILGQGPKLLIQFQNNGVVDDSQLPKDRFSAERLKGVDSTLKIQPAKLEDSAVYLCASSLGGGNGDTQYFGPGTRLTVL.

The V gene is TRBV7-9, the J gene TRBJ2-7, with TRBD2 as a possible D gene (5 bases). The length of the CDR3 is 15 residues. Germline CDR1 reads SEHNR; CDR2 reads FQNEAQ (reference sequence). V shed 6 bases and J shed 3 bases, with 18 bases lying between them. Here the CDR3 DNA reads TGTGCCAGCAGTCCTTTACGGAGAGAGGGCTACGAGCAGTACTTC. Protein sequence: CASSPLRREGYEQYF.

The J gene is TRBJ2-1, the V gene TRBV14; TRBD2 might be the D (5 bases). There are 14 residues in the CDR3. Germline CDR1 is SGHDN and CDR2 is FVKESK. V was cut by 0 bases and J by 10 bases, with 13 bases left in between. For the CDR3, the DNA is TGTGCCAGCAGCCAAGATGGGCTCCGAGGGGAGCAGTTCTTC. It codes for CASSQDGLRGEQFF.

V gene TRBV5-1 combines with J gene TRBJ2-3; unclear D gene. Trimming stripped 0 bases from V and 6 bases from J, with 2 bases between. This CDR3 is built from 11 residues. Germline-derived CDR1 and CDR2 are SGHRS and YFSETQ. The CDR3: CASSLDDTQYF. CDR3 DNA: TGCGCCAGCAGCTTGGACGATACGCAGTATTTT.

CDR3 DNA: TGTGCCACCAGCAGAGATCCACTGTCTAGCACAGATACGCAGTATTTT. Its translation: CATSRDPLSSTDTQYF. This chain links TRBV15 with TRBJ2-3; D not certain. The CDR3 contains 16 residues. The V end was cut by 0 bases, the J end by 0 bases, with 10 bases between. Germline lookup yields CDR1 LNHNV and CDR2 YYDKDF (reference sequence).

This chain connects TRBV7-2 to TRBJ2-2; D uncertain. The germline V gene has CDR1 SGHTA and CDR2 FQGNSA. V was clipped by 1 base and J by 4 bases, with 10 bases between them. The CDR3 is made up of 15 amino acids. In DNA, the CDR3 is TGTGCCAGCAGCTTAGATCCACCTCCCACCGGGGAGCTGTTTTTT. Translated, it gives CASSLDPPPTGELFF. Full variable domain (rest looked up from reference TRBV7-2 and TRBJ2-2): GAGVSQSPSNKVTEKGKDVELRCDPISGHTALYWYRQSLGQGLEFLIYFQGNSAPDKSGLPSDRFSAERTGGSVSTLTIQRTQQEDSAVYLCASSLDPPPTGELFFGEGSRLTVL.

As DNA, the CDR3 is TGTGCCAGCAGCCTCCGGACTAGCCCTGGGGCCAACGTCCTGACTTTC. Amino acids: CASSLRTSPGANVLTF. This chain links TRBV14 with TRBJ2-6, with 8 nucleotides matching TRBD2. The junction had 4 bases not matched to a gene; V was cut back by 4 bases and J by 2 bases. Germline V gene data show CDR1 as SGHDN and CDR2 as FVKESK. CDR3 length: 16 amino acids.

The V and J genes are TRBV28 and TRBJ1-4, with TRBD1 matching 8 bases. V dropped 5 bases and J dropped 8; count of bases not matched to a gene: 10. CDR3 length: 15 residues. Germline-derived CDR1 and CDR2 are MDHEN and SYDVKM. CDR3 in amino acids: CASSHFRGRTEKLFF. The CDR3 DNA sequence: TGTGCCAGCAGTCACTTCAGGGGGCGAACGGAAAAACTGTTTTTT.

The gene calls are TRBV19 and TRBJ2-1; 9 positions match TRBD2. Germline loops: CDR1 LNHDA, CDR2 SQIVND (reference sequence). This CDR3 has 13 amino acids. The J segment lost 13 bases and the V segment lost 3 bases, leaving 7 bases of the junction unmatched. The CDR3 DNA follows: TGTGCCAGTAGTATCCCTGGCGGGAGGGCCCAGTTCTTC. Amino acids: CASSIPGGRAQFF.

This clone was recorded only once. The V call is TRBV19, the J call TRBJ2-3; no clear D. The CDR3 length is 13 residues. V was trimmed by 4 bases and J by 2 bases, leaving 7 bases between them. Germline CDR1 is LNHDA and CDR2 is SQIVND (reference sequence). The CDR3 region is CASSRESTDTQYF. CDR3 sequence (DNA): TGTGCCAGTAGTAGAGAATCCACAGATACGCAGTATTTT. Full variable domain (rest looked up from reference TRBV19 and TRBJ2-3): DGGITQSPKYLFRKEGQNVTLSCEQNLNHDAMYWYRQDPGQGLRLIYYSQIVNDFQKGDIAEGYSVSREKKESFPLTVTSAQKNPTAFYLCASSRESTDTQYFGPGTRLTVL.

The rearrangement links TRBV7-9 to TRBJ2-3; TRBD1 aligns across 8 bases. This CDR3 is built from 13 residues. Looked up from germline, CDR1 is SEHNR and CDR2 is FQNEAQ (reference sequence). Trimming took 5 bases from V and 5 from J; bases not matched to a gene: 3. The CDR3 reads CASSQDRVDTQYF. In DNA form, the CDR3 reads TGTGCCAGCAGCCAGGACAGGGTAGATACGCAGTATTTT.

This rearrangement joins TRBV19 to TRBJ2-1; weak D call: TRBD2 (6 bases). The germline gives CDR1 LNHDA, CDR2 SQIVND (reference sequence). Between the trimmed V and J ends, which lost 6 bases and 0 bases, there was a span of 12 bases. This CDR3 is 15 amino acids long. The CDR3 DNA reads TGTGCCAGTAGAGCGACTAGGAGCTCCTACAATGAGCAGTTCTTC. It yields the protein CASRATRSSYNEQFF.

The CDR3 sequence is CASSLGTGGGPGVETGAFF. The CDR3 bases are TGTGCCAGCAGCTTAGGGACAGGGGGCGGTCCGGGAGTGGAGACCGGAGCTTTCTTT. The V and J genes are TRBV7-6 and TRBJ1-1; the match to TRBD1 covers 11 bases. The CDR3 extends over 19 amino acids. Unmatched junction bases numbered 20, after V lost 1 base and J lost 10 bases. Germline V lookup: CDR1 SGHVS, CDR2 FNYEAQ.

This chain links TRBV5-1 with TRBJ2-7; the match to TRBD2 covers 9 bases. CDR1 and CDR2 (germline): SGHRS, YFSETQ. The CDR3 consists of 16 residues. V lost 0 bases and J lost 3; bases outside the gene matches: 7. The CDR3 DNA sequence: TGCGCCAGCAGCTTGGGGGTAGCGGGAGTTTTCTACGAGCAGTACTTC. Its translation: CASSLGVAGVFYEQYF. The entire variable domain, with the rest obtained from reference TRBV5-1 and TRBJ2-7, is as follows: KAGVTQTPRYLIKTRGQQVTLSCSPISGHRSVSWYQQTPGQGLQFLFEYFSETQRNKGNFPGRFSGRQFSNSRSEMNVSTLELGDSALYLCASSLGVAGVFYEQYFGPGTRLTVT.

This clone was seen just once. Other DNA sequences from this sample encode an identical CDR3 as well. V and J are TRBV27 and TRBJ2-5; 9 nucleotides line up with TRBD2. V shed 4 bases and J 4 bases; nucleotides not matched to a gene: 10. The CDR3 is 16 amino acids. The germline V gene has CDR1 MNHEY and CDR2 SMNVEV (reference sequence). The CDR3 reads CASSSGLAEKRETQYF. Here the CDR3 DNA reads TGTGCCAGCAGTTCGGGACTAGCAGAAAAGAGAGAGACCCAGTACTTC.

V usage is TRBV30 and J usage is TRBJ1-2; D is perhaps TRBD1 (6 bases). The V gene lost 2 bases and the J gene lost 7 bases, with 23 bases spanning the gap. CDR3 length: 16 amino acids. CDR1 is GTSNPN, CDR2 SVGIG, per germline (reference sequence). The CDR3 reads CAWSYETGLVGGGYTF. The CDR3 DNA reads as TGTGCCTGGAGTTATGAAACAGGGCTCGTGGGTGGTGGCTACACCTTC.